One sample yielded the 19 T cell receptor beta chains listed below, sequenced in a study of blood T cell repertoires in COVID-19. Assay used: immunoSEQ multiplex PCR; TCRdb lists only in-frame clones, some missing. Among about 370,000 clones listed, more than 80% were seen once. Sequencing was done on a sample of peripheral blood. Receptors originate from a woman aged 30 to 39 with COVID-19, enrolled during active disease.

The DNA for the CDR3 is TGTGCCAGCAGCGGATCAGGGGGCAGATACGAGCAGTACTTC. Its protein product is CASSGSGGRYEQYF. This chain connects TRBV5-5 to TRBJ2-7; 8 positions agree with TRBD1. The V gene's germline CDR1 is SGHKS and CDR2 YYEKEE (reference sequence). The junction had 7 bases not matched to a gene; V was cut back by 4 bases and J by 4 bases. This CDR3 region has 14 residues.

V and J are TRBV7-9 and TRBJ2-3; 11 bases match TRBD2. The V gene's germline CDR1 is SEHNR and CDR2 FQNEAQ (reference sequence). CDR3 size: 15 residues. Trimming took 5 bases from V and 2 from J; bases not matched to a gene: 3. This chain's CDR3 is CASSGTSGPTDTQYF. Here the CDR3 DNA reads TGTGCCAGCAGCGGGACTAGCGGTCCCACAGATACGCAGTATTTT.

V gene TRBV28 combines with J gene TRBJ2-1, with 8 bases fitting TRBD2. The trim removed 5 bases at V and 4 bases at J, leaving 7 bases unmatched. CDR1 and CDR2 (germline): MDHEN, SYDVKM. CDR3 size: 15 residues. Written as DNA, the CDR3 is TGTGCCAGCAGTCCCCGGGGGGGAAGATACAATGAGCAGTTCTTC. Translated: CASSPRGGRYNEQFF.

This clone was counted once. The rearrangement joins TRBV5-8 to TRBJ1-1, with TRBD1 matching 7 bases. CDR1 is SGHTS, CDR2 YDEGEE, per germline. The CDR3 covers 15 residues. J gave up 1 base and V 1 base, and 4 bases lay outside the gene matches. The CDR3 here is CASSLHRGQNTEAFF. CDR3 bases: TGTGCCAGCAGCTTGCACAGGGGTCAGAACACTGAAGCTTTCTTT.

This clone has a single count. The V and J genes are TRBV7-2 and TRBJ1-1; D gene unclear. The CDR3 runs 16 residues. The V end was cut by 1 base, the J end by 1 base, with 13 bases between. Germline V lookup: CDR1 SGHTA, CDR2 FQGNSA. DNA of the CDR3: TGTGCCAGCAGCTTAGTGACGGGAGCCCCGAACACTGAAGCTTTCTTT. It translates to CASSLVTGAPNTEAFF.

V and J are TRBV30 and TRBJ2-3; maybe TRBD1 (5 bases). The germline CDR1 and CDR2 sequences are GTSNPN and SVGIG (reference sequence). The V end was cut by 8 bases, the J end by 6 bases, with 12 bases between. This CDR3 has 11 amino acids. The CDR3 bases are TGTGCCGGGGCGGTGGTGGATACGCAGTATTTT. Encoded protein: CAGAVVDTQYF.

The rearrangement links TRBV27 to TRBJ2-3, with 12 positions matching TRBD2. In germline, CDR1 is MNHEY, CDR2 SMNVEV (reference sequence). V trimming: 6 bases; J trimming: 4 bases; junction bases outside the gene matches: 5. This CDR3 is 15 amino acids long. The CDR3 DNA reads as TGTGCCAGCAGACTACTAGCGGGAGGCGCAGATACGCAGTATTTT. Its protein is CASRLLAGGADTQYF.

This clone was seen only once. The chain carries TRBV7-9 and TRBJ1-2; 9 bases align to TRBD1. The CDR3 is 16 residues long. Germline assignment: CDR1 SEHNR and CDR2 FQNEAQ (reference sequence). Unmatched junction bases numbered 7, after V lost 4 bases and J lost 1 base. CDR3 in amino acids: CASSSTGTGHNYGYTF. CDR3 nucleotide sequence: TGTGCCAGCAGCTCCACCGGGACAGGGCATAACTATGGCTACACCTTC.

V usage is TRBV29-1 and J usage is TRBJ1-2, with TRBD1 matching 9 bases. The junction had 8 bases not matched to a gene; V was cut back by 2 bases and J by 4 bases. The CDR3 runs to 15 residues. CDR1 and CDR2 from the germline V gene are SQVTM and ANQGSEA. The CDR3 coding sequence is TGCAGCGTTGAACGCCGGGACAGGGCCTTCTATGGCTACACCTTC. As protein: CSVERRDRAFYGYTF.

The chain links TRBV4-1 to TRBJ1-2, with 7 bases matching TRBD1. From germline, CDR1 is MGHRA and CDR2 YSYEKL. With 1 base clipped from V and 7 bases from J, the junction kept 12 bases outside the gene matches. The CDR3 is 16 residues long. The CDR3 DNA is TGCGCCAGCAGCCAAGTTTGGACAGGCCTTGAGGGTGGCTACACCTTC. Amino acid sequence: CASSQVWTGLEGGYTF.

The chain carries TRBV7-9 and TRBJ2-2; 10 nucleotides line up with TRBD2. Germline V gene sequence: CDR1 SEHNR, CDR2 FQNEAQ (reference sequence). Unmatched junction bases numbered 14, after V lost 4 bases and J lost 3 bases. The CDR3 loop spans 19 amino acids. CDR3 protein: CASSSVGRLAGAYTGELFF. CDR3 coding DNA: TGTGCCAGCAGCTCCGTAGGGCGGCTAGCGGGAGCGTACACCGGGGAGCTGTTTTTT.

The J gene is TRBJ1-2, the V gene TRBV11-2, with 10 positions matching TRBD1. Looked up from germline, CDR1 is SGHAT and CDR2 is FQNNGV. With V trimmed by 3 bases and J by 2 bases, 12 bases remained unmatched. The CDR3 totals 18 residues. The CDR3 protein is CASSFLVARQGANYGYTF. CDR3 coding DNA: TGTGCCAGCAGCTTCCTTGTCGCCCGACAGGGGGCAAACTATGGCTACACCTTC.

The gene calls are TRBV19 and TRBJ2-1; the match to TRBD1 covers 11 bases. The CDR3 length is 17 residues. Germline V CDR1 and CDR2: LNHDA, SQIVND (reference sequence). V trimming: 6 bases; J trimming: 3 bases; junction bases outside the gene matches: 10. CDR3 nucleotide sequence: TGTGCCAGTAGGCCGACGCCCGGGACAGGGGGCTACAATGAGCAGTTCTTC. Amino acids: CASRPTPGTGGYNEQFF.

The CDR3 nucleotides are TGCGCCAGCAGTGAGGGGAGGGCGCGGGACAATGAGCAGTTCTTC. Its translation is CASSEGRARDNEQFF. The chain employs TRBV10-2 and TRBJ2-1; the match to TRBD2 covers 7 bases. The CDR3 loop spans 15 amino acids. The germline CDR1 and CDR2 sequences are WSHSY and SAAADI. Trimming cost V 2 bases and J 5 bases; bases outside gene matches: 6.

This rearrangement joins TRBV19 to TRBJ1-1, with TRBD1 as a possible D gene (6 bases). This CDR3 spans 16 amino acids. Trimming took off 2 bases at V and 1 base at J, with 14 bases between the two ends. CDR1 is LNHDA, CDR2 SQIVND, per germline (reference sequence). DNA of the CDR3: TGTGCCAGTAGTATAAATTTGGGGGCGGGGAACACTGAAGCTTTCTTT. Its translation is CASSINLGAGNTEAFF.

The genes are TRBV28 and TRBJ1-3; D call uncertain. The CDR3 is 15 amino acids. Trimming shortened V by 4 bases and J by 0 bases, and 10 bases separated the two germline ends. Germline lookup yields CDR1 MDHEN and CDR2 SYDVKM. CDR3 DNA sequence: TGTGCCAGCAGTTCACACGCTCTCTCTGGAAACACCATATATTTT. Protein: CASSSHALSGNTIYF.

V gene TRBV19 combines with J gene TRBJ2-5; 11 nucleotides agree with TRBD2. This CDR3 spans 15 amino acids. Germline V CDR1 and CDR2: LNHDA, SQIVND (reference sequence). V lost 4 bases, J lost 2 bases, and 3 bases stayed unmatched. As DNA, the CDR3 is TGTGCCAGTAGTAAGACTAGCGGGGCACAAGAGACCCAGTACTTC. Translation gives CASSKTSGAQETQYF.

The V and J genes are TRBV19 and TRBJ1-2, with D hard to call. Germline V gene lookup returns CDR1 LNHDA and CDR2 SQIVND (reference sequence). Trimming shortened V by 5 bases and J by 0 bases, and 13 bases separated the two germline ends. The CDR3 runs to 15 residues. CDR3: CASSRALGANYGYTF. CDR3 bases: TGTGCCAGTAGTCGGGCACTGGGAGCTAACTATGGCTACACCTTC.

Regarding this clone: Other DNA variants within this sample encode the same CDR3. This sequence joins TRBV5-1 and TRBJ2-3; TRBD2 agrees at 7 bases. Trimming removed 0 bases from V and 4 bases from J; junction bases left unmatched: 2. CDR3 length equals 14 residues. Germline CDR1 and CDR2: SGHRS and YFSETQ. DNA for the CDR3: TGCGCCAGCAGCTTGGGCCTAGCGGCAGATACGCAGTATTTT. Protein: CASSLGLAADTQYF.